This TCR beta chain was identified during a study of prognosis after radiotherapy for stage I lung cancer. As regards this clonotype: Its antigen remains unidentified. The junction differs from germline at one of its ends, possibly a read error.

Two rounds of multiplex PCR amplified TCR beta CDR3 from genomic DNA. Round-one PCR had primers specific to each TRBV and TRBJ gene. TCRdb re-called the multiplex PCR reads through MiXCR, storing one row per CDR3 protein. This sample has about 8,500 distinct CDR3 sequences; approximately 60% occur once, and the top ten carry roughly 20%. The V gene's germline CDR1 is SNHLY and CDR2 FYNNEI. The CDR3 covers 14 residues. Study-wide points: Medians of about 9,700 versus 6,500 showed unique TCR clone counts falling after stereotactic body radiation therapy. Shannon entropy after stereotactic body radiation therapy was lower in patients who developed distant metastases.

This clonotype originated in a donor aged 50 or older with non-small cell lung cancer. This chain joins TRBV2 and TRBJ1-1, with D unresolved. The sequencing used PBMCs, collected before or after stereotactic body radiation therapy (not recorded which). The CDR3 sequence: CASRSVRENTEAFF. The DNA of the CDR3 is TGTGCCAGCCGGTCGGTTCGGGAGAACACTGAAGCCTTCTTT.